A selection of T cell receptor beta chains follows, all from one sample in a study of CD8 T cells in ankylosing spondylitis. From the 5' RACE reads, TCRdb called clonotypes with MiXCR, one entry per CDR3 protein. Of approximately 550,000 distinct CDR3 sequences listed, more than 9.5% are singletons. The sequencing sample was made of blood, either unsorted or a sorted T cell fraction (not recorded which). The receptors were gathered from a male donor with ankylosing spondylitis. The CDR3 runs from the conserved cysteine through the conserved F or W. Size is stated for part of the rows, as once, few or many counts, or as a class when the clone is expanded.

v_gene	j_gene	abundance	len	CDR3aa
TRBV12-3/TRBV12-4	TRBJ2-2	few	16	CASSFYRGRDTGELFF
TRBV18	TRBJ1-1	NA	13	CASSPGGTTEAFF
TRBV18	TRBJ2-3	many	12	CASSPLGDTQYF
TRBV7-2	TRBJ2-1	many	14	CASSSLLAYNEQFF
TRBV4-2	TRBJ2-7	NA	15	CASSQGLGSSYEQYF
TRBV5-1	TRBJ2-2	many	16	CASSFTGQGGSGELFF
TRBV4-1	TRBJ1-1	NA	16	CASSQEPGQQNTEAFF
TRBV2	TRBJ1-5	NA	15	CASTSNSPSNQPQHF
TRBV20-1	TRBJ2-5	few	12	CSARHVEETQYF
TRBV12-3/TRBV12-4	TRBJ2-2	NA	17	CASSLPPWAENTGELFF
TRBV29-1	TRBJ1-1	NA	14	CSVEMGQGKTEAFF
TRBV7-6	TRBJ1-3	NA	14	CASSPDSHGNTIYF
TRBV20-1	TRBJ2-2	NA	14	CSARVNENTGELFF
TRBV20-1	TRBJ2-1	few	17	CSARDWTGTSGYNEQFF